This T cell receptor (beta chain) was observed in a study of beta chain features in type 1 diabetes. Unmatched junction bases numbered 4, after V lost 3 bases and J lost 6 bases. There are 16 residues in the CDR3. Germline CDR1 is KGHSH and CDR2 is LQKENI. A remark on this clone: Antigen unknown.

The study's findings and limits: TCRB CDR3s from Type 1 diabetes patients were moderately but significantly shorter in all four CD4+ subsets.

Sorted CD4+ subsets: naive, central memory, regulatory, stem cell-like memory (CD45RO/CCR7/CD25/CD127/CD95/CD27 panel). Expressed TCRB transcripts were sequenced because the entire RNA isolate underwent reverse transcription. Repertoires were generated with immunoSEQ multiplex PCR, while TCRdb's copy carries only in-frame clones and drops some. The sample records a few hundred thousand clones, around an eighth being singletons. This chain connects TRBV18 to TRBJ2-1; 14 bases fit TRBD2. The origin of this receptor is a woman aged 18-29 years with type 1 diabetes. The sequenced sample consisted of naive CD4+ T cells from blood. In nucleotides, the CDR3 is TGTGCCAGCTCACCGCCGGGACTAGCGGGAGCCAATGAGCAGTTCTTC. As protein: CASSPPGLAGANEQFF.